The sample holds many counts of the clone carrying this TCR beta chain. The data were taken from a study of regulatory T cells in long-lasting Graves disease. V lost 0 bases, J lost 7 bases, and 12 bases lay in between. CDR3 length: 14 amino acids. The germline CDR1 and CDR2 sequences are MNHEY and SVGAGI. Researchers made TCR beta libraries by using iRepertoire HTBI primers and running Arm-PCR on CDR3 regions. TCRdb processed the multiplex PCR reads anew with MiXCR; each CDR3 protein has one entry. This repertoire shows roughly 400,000 distinct CDR3 sequences, 21% found once; its top ten account for approximately 15%. Time point of the sample: persistent/refractory GD, antithyroid drugs over 5 years with positive TRAb. Generation of the TCR library employed RNA extracted from PBMCs.

The specimen was peripheral blood mononuclear cells (PBMCs), collected when the disease was refractory, from a patient treated with antithyroid drugs. This TCR came from a female donor with Graves disease. The chain uses TRBV6-5 and TRBJ1-2, with no clear D. CDR3 residues: CASSYSSEPSGYTF. CDR3 nucleotides: TGTGCCAGCAGTTACTCGTCCGAACCCAGTGGCTACACCTTC.